Listed below are T cell receptor beta chains from one sample, sequenced in a study of blood T cell repertoires in COVID-19. The data were produced by immunoSEQ multiplex PCR, yet TCRdb's version contains in-frame clones alone and is incomplete. The repertoire includes roughly 280,000 clones, roughly 86% of them detected once, and 3.6% sits in the top ten. Source material: peripheral blood. The receptors come from a man between 18 and 35 years old with active or convalescent COVID-19. The CDR3 runs from the conserved cysteine through the conserved F or W. A D gene is named only where the DNA matches it firmly. Clone size is stated in some rows and not others, as once, few, many or a class when expanded.

size | D | J | V | CDR3 | DNA
- | - | TRBJ1-4 | TRBV28 | CASGRAGGKLFF | TGTGCCAGCGGTAGGGCAGGCGGGAAACTGTTTTTT
- | TRBD2 | TRBJ2-3 | TRBV6-2/TRBV6-3 | CASSYSLAVGGFTDTQYF | TGTGCCAGCAGTTACTCCTTGGCGGTGGGGGGGTTCACAGATACGCAGTATTTT
- | - | TRBJ2-7 | TRBV5-1 | CASKGGQRSYEQYF | TGCGCCAGCAAGGGCGGACAACGCTCCTACGAGCAGTACTTC
- | TRBD1 | TRBJ2-7 | TRBV5-1 | CASRQGASYEQYF | TGCGCCAGCAGACAGGGGGCCTCCTACGAGCAGTACTTC
- | - | TRBJ2-7 | TRBV20-1 | CSASGASEQYF | TGCAGTGCTAGTGGAGCGAGCGAGCAGTACTTC
- | TRBD1 | TRBJ2-3 | TRBV7-9 | CASSSNSDRSARDTQYF | TGTGCCAGCAGCTCTAACTCGGACAGGTCGGCCCGCGATACGCAGTATTTT
- | TRBD2 | TRBJ2-1 | TRBV7-3 | CASSQTGGQLSEQFF | TGTGCCAGCAGCCAAACGGGGGGGCAGTTAAGTGAGCAGTTCTTC
once | TRBD1 | TRBJ1-2 | TRBV28 | CASTQGDYGYTF | TGTGCCAGCACCCAGGGGGACTATGGCTACACCTTC
- | - | TRBJ2-7 | TRBV10-3 | CAISVNRQF | TGTGCCATCAGTGTTAACAGGCAATTC
- | - | TRBJ2-3 | TRBV9 | CASSVDVVEDTQYF | TGTGCCAGCAGCGTAGATGTGGTTGAGGATACGCAGTATTTT
- | - | TRBJ2-3 | TRBV9 | CASSDPVEGLTDTQYF | TGTGCCAGCAGCGACCCTGTCGAGGGACTCACAGATACGCAGTATTTT
- | - | TRBJ2-3 | TRBV6-2/TRBV6-3 | CASSTGKLDGVQYF | TGTGCCAGCAGTACTGGGAAACTAGACGGCGTGCAGTATTTT
once | TRBD1 | TRBJ1-2 | TRBV30 | CAWSRDRLGYGYTF | TGTGCCTGGTCCAGGGACAGGCTTGGCTATGGCTACACCTTC
- | TRBD2 | TRBJ2-1 | TRBV28 | CASSPHGLVEGNEQFF | TGTGCCAGCAGTCCTCACGGACTAGTCGAGGGCAATGAGCAGTTCTTC
- | - | TRBJ1-1 | TRBV11-2 | CASSLETASTEAFF | TGTGCCAGCAGCTTAGAGACTGCGAGCACTGAAGCTTTCTTT
- | - | TRBJ2-3 | TRBV5-1 | CASSLAEEANTQYF | TGCGCCAGCAGCTTGGCCGAGGAAGCCAATACGCAGTATTTT
once | - | TRBJ2-3 | TRBV7-3 | CASSPQPIGADTQYF | TGTGCCAGCAGCCCACAGCCGATAGGGGCAGATACGCAGTATTTT
once | - | TRBJ1-1 | TRBV5-1 | CASSLELLGNTEAFF | TGCGCCAGCAGCTTGGAGCTTCTAGGGAACACTGAAGCTTTCTTT
few | - | TRBJ2-3 | TRBV7-2 | CASSSYTDTQYF | TGTGCCAGCAGCTCCTATACAGATACGCAGTATTTT
- | - | TRBJ2-3 | TRBV24-1 | CATSETGTTDTQYF | TGTGCCACCAGTGAAACAGGGACCACAGATACGCAGTATTTT
- | TRBD1 | TRBJ1-2 | TRBV2 | CANELGTGFGYTF | TGTGCCAACGAGTTGGGGACAGGGTTTGGCTACACCTTC
- | TRBD1 | TRBJ2-1 | TRBV27 | CASSWTGPSNEQFF | TGTGCCAGCAGTTGGACAGGCCCATCCAATGAGCAGTTCTTC
- | - | TRBJ2-5 | TRBV5-1 | CASSLVWGLGETQYF | TGCGCCAGCAGCTTGGTCTGGGGCTTAGGGGAGACCCAGTACTTC
few | - | TRBJ1-5 | TRBV7-9 | CASSLGGPSNQPQHF | TGTGCCAGCAGCTTAGGGGGGCCCAGCAATCAGCCCCAGCATTTT
once | TRBD1 | TRBJ1-2 | TRBV28 | CASSRDRGGYTF | TGTGCCAGCAGCCGGGACAGGGGAGGCTACACCTTC
- | TRBD1 | TRBJ1-4 | TRBV5-1 | CASSRTGTGGNNEKLFF | TGCGCCAGCAGCCGTACCGGGACAGGGGGTAATAATGAAAAACTGTTTTTT
- | TRBD1 | TRBJ1-2 | TRBV14 | CASSLGQGNGYTF | TGTGCCAGCAGCCTCGGACAGGGGAATGGCTACACCTTC
- | - | TRBJ1-2 | TRBV27 | CASSITSGTNYGYTF | TGTGCCAGCAGCATTACGTCGGGTACTAACTATGGCTACACCTTC
- | - | TRBJ1-5 | TRBV19 | CASSITTGNQPQHF | TGTGCCAGTAGTATAACGACAGGCAATCAGCCCCAGCATTTT
- | - | TRBJ1-4 | TRBV15 | CATSEESNNEKLFF | TGTGCCACCAGCGAAGAGTCTAATAATGAAAAACTGTTTTTT
- | TRBD2 | TRBJ2-1 | TRBV9 | CASSVAGERGRNEQFF | TGTGCCAGCAGCGTAGCTGGGGAGCGGGGTAGAAATGAGCAGTTCTTC
- | TRBD1 | TRBJ2-3 | TRBV30 | CAWMKDRGTDTQYF | TGTGCCTGGATGAAGGACAGGGGGACAGATACGCAGTATTTT
- | - | TRBJ1-1 | TRBV1 | CTSSQLRWKAETEAFF | TGCACCAGCAGCCAACTCAGGTGGAAAGCGGAAACTGAAGCTTTCTTT
- | TRBD1 | TRBJ2-3 | TRBV4-3 | CASSPGQGRTDTQYF | TGCGCCAGCAGCCCGGGACAGGGGAGAACAGATACGCAGTATTTT
- | - | TRBJ1-6 | TRBV3-1/TRBV3-2 | CASSHSQGINSPLHF | TGTGCCAGCAGCCATTCCCAGGGTATTAATTCACCCCTCCACTTT
once | - | TRBJ2-2 | TRBV6-5 | CASRGGQNTGELFF | TGTGCCAGCAGGGGGGGGCAGAACACCGGGGAGCTGTTTTTT
- | - | TRBJ1-2 | TRBV2 | CASSEQGPYTF | TGTGCCAGCAGTGAACAGGGCCCCTACACCTTC
few | TRBD1 | TRBJ1-5 | TRBV5-1 | CASSLGTGSNQPQHF | TGCGCCAGCAGCTTGGGGACAGGGAGCAATCAGCCCCAGCATTTT
- | - | TRBJ2-5 | TRBV4-1 | CASSPETLLPMQYF | TGCGCCAGCAGCCCCGAGACATTACTCCCCATGCAGTACTTC
- | - | TRBJ1-6 | TRBV9 | CASSAGSGSYNSPLHF | TGTGCCAGCAGCGCAGGATCCGGCTCCTATAATTCACCCCTCCACTTT
- | - | TRBJ1-1 | TRBV6-5 | CASSYTSFRGLAFF | TGTGCCAGCAGTTATACGTCTTTCAGGGGTCTAGCTTTCTTT
once | - | TRBJ2-2 | TRBV5-1 | CASSLTGKGTGELFF | TGCGCCAGCAGCTTGACAGGGAAGGGCACCGGGGAGCTGTTTTTT
few | - | TRBJ2-7 | TRBV7-2 | CASSSDGATTYEQYF | TGTGCCAGCAGCTCAGACGGAGCCACCACCTACGAGCAGTACTTC
- | TRBD1 | TRBJ2-7 | TRBV27 | CASSSPGTVSYEQYF | TGTGCCAGCAGTTCACCGGGGACAGTCTCCTACGAGCAGTACTTC
- | TRBD1 | TRBJ2-2 | TRBV28 | CASSIPGQFVSNTGELFF | TGTGCCAGCAGCATCCCGGGACAGTTCGTTTCGAACACCGGGGAGCTGTTTTTT
- | - | TRBJ1-6 | TRBV19 | CASSRLSLTGQNSPLHF | TGTGCCAGTTCCCGCCTAAGCCTGACGGGACAAAATTCACCCCTCCACTTT
once | - | TRBJ2-7 | TRBV15 | CATSREGRDSYEQYF | TGTGCCACCAGCAGAGAGGGGCGGGACAGCTACGAGCAGTACTTC
- | - | TRBJ2-7 | TRBV12-3/TRBV12-4 | CASNLSPYEQYF | TGTGCCAGCAATCTTTCCCCCTACGAGCAGTACTTC
- | - | TRBJ2-1 | TRBV5-1 | CASSLRGSSYNEQFF | TGCGCCAGCAGCTTGAGGGGGAGCTCCTACAATGAGCAGTTCTTC
- | TRBD1 | TRBJ1-5 | TRBV6-5 | CASSYSRRDSYQPQHF | TGTGCCAGCAGTTACTCGAGAAGGGACAGTTATCAGCCCCAGCATTTT
- | - | TRBJ1-4 | TRBV29-1 | CSVGQIYEKLFF | TGCAGCGTTGGGCAGATTTATGAAAAACTGTTTTTT
- | TRBD1 | TRBJ1-5 | TRBV6-1 | CASSTGQGGQPQHF | TGTGCCAGCAGTACGGGACAGGGAGGCCAGCCCCAGCATTTT
- | TRBD2 | TRBJ2-2 | TRBV7-3 | CASSLWGRGLAEDTGELFF | TGTGCCAGCAGCTTATGGGGGAGAGGACTAGCGGAGGACACCGGGGAGCTGTTTTTT
- | - | TRBJ1-2 | TRBV10-3 | CAISPDRSNYGYTF | TGTGCCATCAGCCCGGACAGATCTAACTATGGCTACACCTTC
- | - | TRBJ2-3 | TRBV5-1 | CASSPETDTQYF | TGCGCCAGCAGCCCCGAGACAGATACGCAGTATTTT
- | - | TRBJ2-2 | TRBV14 | CASSQGGEWQLFF | TGTGCCAGCAGCCAAGGCGGGGAGTGGCAGCTGTTTTTT
- | TRBD1 | TRBJ1-1 | TRBV7-2 | CASSLVPGGTEAFF | TGTGCCAGCAGCTTAGTCCCAGGGGGGACTGAAGCTTTCTTT